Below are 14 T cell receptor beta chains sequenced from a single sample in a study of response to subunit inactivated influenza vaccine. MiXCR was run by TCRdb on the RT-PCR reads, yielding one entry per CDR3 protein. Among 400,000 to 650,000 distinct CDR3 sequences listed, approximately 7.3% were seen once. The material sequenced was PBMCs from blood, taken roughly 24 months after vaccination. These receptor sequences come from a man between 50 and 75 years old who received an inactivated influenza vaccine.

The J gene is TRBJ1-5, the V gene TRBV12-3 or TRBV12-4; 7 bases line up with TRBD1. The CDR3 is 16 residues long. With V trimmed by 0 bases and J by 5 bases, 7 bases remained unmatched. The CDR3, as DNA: TGTGCCAGCAGTTTAGCCGGGGACAGAGGCTATCAGCCCCAGCATTTT. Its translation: CASSLAGDRGYQPQHF.

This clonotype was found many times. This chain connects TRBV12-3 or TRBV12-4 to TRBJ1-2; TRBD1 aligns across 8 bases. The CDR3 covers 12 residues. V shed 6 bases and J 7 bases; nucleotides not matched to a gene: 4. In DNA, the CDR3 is TGTGCCAGCAGCCGGACAGGGCTTGGCTACACCTTC. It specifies CASSRTGLGYTF.

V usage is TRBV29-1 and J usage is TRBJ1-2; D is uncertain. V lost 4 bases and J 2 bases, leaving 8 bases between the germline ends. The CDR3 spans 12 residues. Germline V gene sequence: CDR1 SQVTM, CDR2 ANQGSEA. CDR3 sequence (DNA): TGCAGCGTTGGGTCACAGAACTATGGCTACACCTTC. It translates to CSVGSQNYGYTF.

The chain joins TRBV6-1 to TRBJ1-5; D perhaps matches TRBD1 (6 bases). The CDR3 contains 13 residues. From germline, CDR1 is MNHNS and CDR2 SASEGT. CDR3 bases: TGTGTCACGAGGGACATCAGGTTCCGGCCCCAGCATTTT. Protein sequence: CVTRDIRFRPQHF.

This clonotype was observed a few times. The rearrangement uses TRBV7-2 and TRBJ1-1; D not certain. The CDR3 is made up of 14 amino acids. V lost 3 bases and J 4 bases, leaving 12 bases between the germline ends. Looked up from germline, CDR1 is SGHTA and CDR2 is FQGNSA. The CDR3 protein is CASSLFTVGTEAFF. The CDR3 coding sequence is TGTGCCAGCAGCTTGTTCACGGTGGGCACTGAAGCTTTCTTT.

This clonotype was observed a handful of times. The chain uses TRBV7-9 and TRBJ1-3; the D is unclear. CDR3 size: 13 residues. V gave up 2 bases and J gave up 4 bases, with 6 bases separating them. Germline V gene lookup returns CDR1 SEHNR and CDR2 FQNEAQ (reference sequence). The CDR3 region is CASSLLVGNTIYF. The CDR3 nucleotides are TGTGCCAGCAGCTTATTAGTCGGAAACACCATATATTTT.

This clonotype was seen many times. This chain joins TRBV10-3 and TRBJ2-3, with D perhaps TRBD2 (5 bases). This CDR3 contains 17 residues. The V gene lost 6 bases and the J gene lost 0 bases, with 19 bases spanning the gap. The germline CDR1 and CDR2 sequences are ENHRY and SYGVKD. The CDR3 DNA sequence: TGTGCCATCAGCCGGCCGATGGCTAGCCGCAGCACAGATACGCAGTATTTT. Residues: CAISRPMASRSTDTQYF.

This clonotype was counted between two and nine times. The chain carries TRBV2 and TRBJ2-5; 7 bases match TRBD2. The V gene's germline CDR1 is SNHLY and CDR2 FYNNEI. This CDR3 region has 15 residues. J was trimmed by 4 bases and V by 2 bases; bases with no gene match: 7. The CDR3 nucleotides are TGTGCCAGCAGTGAAAGGCGGGCTAGCGGAGAGACCCAGTACTTC. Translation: CASSERRASGETQYF.

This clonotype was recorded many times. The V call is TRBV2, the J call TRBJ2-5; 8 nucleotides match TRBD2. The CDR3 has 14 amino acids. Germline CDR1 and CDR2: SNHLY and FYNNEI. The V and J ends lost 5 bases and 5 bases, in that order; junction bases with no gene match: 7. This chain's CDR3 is CASSPGTRSETQYF. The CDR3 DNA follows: TGTGCCAGCAGTCCCGGGACTAGAAGCGAGACCCAGTACTTC. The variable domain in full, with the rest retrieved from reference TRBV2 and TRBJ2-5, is EPEVTQTPSHQVTQMGQEVILRCVPISNHLYFYWYRQILGQKVEFLVSFYNNEISEKSEIFDDQFSVERPDGSNFTLKIRSTKLEDSAMYFCASSPGTRSETQYFGPGTRLLVL.

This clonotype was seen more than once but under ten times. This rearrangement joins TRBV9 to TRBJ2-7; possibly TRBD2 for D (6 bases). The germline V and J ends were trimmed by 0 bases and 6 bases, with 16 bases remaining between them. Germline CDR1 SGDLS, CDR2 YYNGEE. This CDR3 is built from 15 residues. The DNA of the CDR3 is TGTGCCAGCAGCGTAGGGGGCGGGGACGGCGGCGAGCAGTACTTC. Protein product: CASSVGGGDGGEQYF.

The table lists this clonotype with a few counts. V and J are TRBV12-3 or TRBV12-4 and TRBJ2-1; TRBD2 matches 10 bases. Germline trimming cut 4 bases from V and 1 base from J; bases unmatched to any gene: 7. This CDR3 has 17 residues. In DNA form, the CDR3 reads TGTGCCAGCAGTTCCCACTGGACTAGCGGTTCCTACAATGAGCAGTTCTTC. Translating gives CASSSHWTSGSYNEQFF.

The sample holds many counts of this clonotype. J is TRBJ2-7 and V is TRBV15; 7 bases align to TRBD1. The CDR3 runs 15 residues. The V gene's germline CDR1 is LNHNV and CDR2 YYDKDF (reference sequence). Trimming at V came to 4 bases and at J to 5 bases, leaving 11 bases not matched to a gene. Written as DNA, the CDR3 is TGTGCCACCAGCACCAATGACAGGGTTTCCCACGAGCAGTACTTC. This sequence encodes CATSTNDRVSHEQYF.

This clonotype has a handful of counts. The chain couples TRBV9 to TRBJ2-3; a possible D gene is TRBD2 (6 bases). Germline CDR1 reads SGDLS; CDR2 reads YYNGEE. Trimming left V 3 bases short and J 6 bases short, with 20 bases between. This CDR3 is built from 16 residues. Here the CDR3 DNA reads TGTGCCAGCAGCGCCGTCGTTGGGGACTCGAGGGATACGCAGTATTTT. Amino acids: CASSAVVGDSRDTQYF. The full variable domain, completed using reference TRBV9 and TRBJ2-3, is DSGVTQTPKHLITATGQRVTLRCSPRSGDLSVYWYQQSLDQGLQFLIQYYNGEERAKGNILERFSAQQFPDLHSELNLSSLELGDSALYFCASSAVVGDSRDTQYFGPGTRLTVL.

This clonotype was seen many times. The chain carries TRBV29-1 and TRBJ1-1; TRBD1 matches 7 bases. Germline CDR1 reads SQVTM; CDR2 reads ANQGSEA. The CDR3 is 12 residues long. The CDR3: CIGRGRDTEAFF. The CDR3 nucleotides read TGCATCGGGAGGGGGCGCGACACTGAAGCTTTCTTT.